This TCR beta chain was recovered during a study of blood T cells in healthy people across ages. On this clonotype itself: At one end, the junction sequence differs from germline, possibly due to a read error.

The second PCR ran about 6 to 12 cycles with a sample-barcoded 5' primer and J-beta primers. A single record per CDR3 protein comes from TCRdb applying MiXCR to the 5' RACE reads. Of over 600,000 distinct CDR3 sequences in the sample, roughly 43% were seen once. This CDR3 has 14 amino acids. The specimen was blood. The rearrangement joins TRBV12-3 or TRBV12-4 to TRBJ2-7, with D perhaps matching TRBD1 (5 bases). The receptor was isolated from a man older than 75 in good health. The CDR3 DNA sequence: TGTGCCAGCAGCCCCGACGACAGCTCCTACGGGCAGTACTTC. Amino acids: CASSPDDSSYGQYF.